These 6 T cell receptor beta chains were all obtained from the same sample, sequenced in a study of neurological immune-mediated disorders. TCRdb processed the 5' RACE reads anew with MiXCR; each CDR3 protein has one entry. The sample records about 84,000 distinct CDR3 sequences, 10% being singletons. The specimen sequenced was PBMCs. Receptor source: a man aged 40-49 years in good health.

This clonotype was observed at least ten times. The chain joins TRBV5-1 to TRBJ1-1; possible D gene TRBD1, 6 bases. The CDR3 runs to 15 residues. The V gene's germline CDR1 is SGHRS and CDR2 YFSETQ. Trimming removed 0 bases from V and 2 bases from J, with 11 bases in between. CDR3 sequence reads: CASSLGLTGNTEAFF. The DNA for the CDR3 is TGCGCCAGCAGCTTGGGATTGACAGGAAACACTGAAGCTTTCTTT.

This clonotype was found many times. The chain employs TRBV29-1 and TRBJ1-2; the D is unclear. The CDR3 consists of 11 residues. The germline V gene has CDR1 SQVTM and CDR2 ANQGSEA. The CDR3 reads CKVAANYGYTF. The CDR3 bases are TGCAAAGTGGCGGCAAACTATGGCTACACCTTC. The full variable domain, in which reference TRBV29-1 and TRBJ1-2 provide the parts outside the CDR3, is SAVISQKPSRDICQRGTSLTIQCQVDSQVTMMFWYRQQPGQSLTLIATANQGSEATYESGFVIDKFPISRPNLTFSTLTVSNMSPEDSSIYLCKVAANYGYTFGSGTRLTVV.

This clonotype has ten or more counts. This chain links TRBV10-3 with TRBJ2-7, with 7 nucleotides matching TRBD1. This CDR3 spans 13 amino acids. The germline V gene encodes CDR1 ENHRY and CDR2 SYGVKD. The J segment lost 0 bases and the V segment lost 9 bases, leaving 5 bases of the junction unmatched. The CDR3 sequence is CAIAQGDSYEQYF. Written as DNA, the CDR3 is TGTGCCATAGCGCAGGGGGACTCCTACGAGCAGTACTTC.

This clonotype was detected many times. The rearrangement links TRBV5-6 to TRBJ1-1; D is undetermined. Germline CDR1 is SGHDT and CDR2 is YYEEEE. The CDR3 runs to 16 residues. Trimming cost V 4 bases and J 3 bases, with 19 bases left between them. CDR3 DNA: TGTGCCAGCAGCCCCCGATACAACATTCTATACACTGAAGCTTTCTTT. Amino acids: CASSPRYNILYTEAFF.

In the case of this clonotype: The junction shows a germline mismatch at one end, possibly a read error. The chain recombines TRBV5-1 with TRBJ2-6, with D maybe TRBD1 (6 bases). CDR1 SGHRS and CDR2 YFSETQ come from the germline V gene. This CDR3 region has 15 residues. The CDR3: CPSSLRGSGANVLTF. Here the CDR3 DNA reads TGCCCCAGCAGCCTCAGGGGCTCTGGGGCCAACGTCCTTACTTTC.

Many counts were recorded for this clonotype. This CDR3 is CSVRTSGRSNEQYF. CDR3 in DNA: TGCAGCGTTCGGACTAGCGGGAGGTCCAACGAGCAGTACTTC. The rearrangement joins TRBV29-1 to TRBJ2-7; TRBD2 matches at 14 bases. Germline CDR1 SQVTM, CDR2 ANQGSEA. V was clipped by 5 bases and J by 5 bases; unmatched bases: 5. There are 14 residues in the CDR3.